This T cell receptor beta chain was obtained from a study of molecular identifiers for immune sequencing clone quantification. Overall study context: Replicate RNA from about 20,000 or 100,000 naive CD8 T cells formed five aliquots; four were sequenced. Study-level results: Same-barcode identical TCR molecules could make highly expanded clones look smaller than they are. Clones exceeding 20 RNA copies carried over 97% of effector molecules but under 1% of naive-cell molecules.

TCRdb ran MiXCR on the PCR reads and lists one entry per CDR3 protein. The table records approximately 680,000 distinct CDR3 sequences, roughly 23% of them present only once. Naive CD8 T cells, phenotype CD8+CD4-CCR7+CD45RA+, were sorted. CDR3 length equals 14 residues. The germline gives CDR1 LNHDA, CDR2 SQIVND (reference sequence). V shed 5 bases, J shed 7 bases, and the junction held 2 bases outside the gene matches. A note on this clonotype: Its antigen is undetermined.

The J gene is TRBJ2-1, the V gene TRBV19; 13 bases map to TRBD2. What was sequenced was naive CD8+ T cells from blood, with Jurkat cell RNA spiked in. Subset: FACS-sorted CD8+CD4-CCR7+CD45RA+ naive T cells. The sequence derives from a human donor in good health. Some libraries in this study had Jurkat cell RNA spiked in. CDR3: CASSLGLAGNEQFF. The CDR3 nucleotides are TGTGCCAGTAGTCTGGGACTAGCGGGGAATGAGCAGTTCTTC.